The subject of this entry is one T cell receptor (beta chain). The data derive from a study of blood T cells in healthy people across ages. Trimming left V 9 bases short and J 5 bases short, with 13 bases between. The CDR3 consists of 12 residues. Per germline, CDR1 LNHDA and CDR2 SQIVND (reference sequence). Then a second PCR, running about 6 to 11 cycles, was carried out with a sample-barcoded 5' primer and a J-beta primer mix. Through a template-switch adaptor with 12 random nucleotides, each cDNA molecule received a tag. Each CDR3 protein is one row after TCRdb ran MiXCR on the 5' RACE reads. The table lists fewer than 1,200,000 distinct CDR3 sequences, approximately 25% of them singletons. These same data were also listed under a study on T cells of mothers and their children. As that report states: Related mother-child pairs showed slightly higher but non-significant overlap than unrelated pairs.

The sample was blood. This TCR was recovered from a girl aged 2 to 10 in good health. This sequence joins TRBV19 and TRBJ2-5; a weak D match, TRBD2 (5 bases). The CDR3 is CASRGGWETQYF. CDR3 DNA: TGTGCCAGCCGAGGAGGATGGGAGACCCAGTACTTC.